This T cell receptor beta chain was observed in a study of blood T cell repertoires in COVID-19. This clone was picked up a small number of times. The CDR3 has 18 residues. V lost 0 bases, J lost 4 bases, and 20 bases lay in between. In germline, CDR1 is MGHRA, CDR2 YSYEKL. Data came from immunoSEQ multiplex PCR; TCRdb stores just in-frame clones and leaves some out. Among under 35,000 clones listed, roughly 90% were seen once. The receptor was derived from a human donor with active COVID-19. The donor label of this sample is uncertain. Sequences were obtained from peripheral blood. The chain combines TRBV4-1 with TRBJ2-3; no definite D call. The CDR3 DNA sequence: TGCGCCAGCAGCCAAGACGCTCGTAGAGTTAAAGTCGCAGATACGCAGTATTTT. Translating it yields CASSQDARRVKVADTQYF.